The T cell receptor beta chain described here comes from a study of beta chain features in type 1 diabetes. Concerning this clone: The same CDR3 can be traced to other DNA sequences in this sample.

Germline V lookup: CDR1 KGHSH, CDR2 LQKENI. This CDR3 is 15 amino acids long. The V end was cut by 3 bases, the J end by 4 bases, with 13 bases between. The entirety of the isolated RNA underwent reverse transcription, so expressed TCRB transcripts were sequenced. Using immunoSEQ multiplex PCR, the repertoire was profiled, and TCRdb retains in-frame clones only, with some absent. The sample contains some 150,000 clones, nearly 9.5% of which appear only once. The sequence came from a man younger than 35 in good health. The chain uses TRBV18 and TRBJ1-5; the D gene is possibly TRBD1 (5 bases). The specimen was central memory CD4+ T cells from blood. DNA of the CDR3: TGTGCCAGCTCACCCCAAACGGGGGAGAATCAGCCCCAGCATTTT. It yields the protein CASSPQTGENQPQHF.